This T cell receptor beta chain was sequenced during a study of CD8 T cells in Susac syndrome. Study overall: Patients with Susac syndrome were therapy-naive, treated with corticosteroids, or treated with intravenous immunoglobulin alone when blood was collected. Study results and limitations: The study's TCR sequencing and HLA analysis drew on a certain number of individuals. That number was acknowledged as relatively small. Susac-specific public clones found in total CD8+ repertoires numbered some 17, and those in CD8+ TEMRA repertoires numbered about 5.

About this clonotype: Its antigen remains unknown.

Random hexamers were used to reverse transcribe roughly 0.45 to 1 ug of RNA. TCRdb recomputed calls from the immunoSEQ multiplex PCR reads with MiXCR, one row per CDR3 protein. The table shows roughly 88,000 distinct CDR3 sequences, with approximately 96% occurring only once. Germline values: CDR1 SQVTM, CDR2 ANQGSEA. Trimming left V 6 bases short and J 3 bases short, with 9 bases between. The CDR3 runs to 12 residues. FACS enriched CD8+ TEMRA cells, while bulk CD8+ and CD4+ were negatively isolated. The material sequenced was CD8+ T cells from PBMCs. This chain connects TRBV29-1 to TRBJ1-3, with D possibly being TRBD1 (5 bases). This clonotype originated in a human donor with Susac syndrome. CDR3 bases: TGCAGCGTGCGGGACGGTGGAAACACCATATATTTT. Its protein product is CSVRDGGNTIYF.